Listed below are T cell receptor beta chains from one sample, sequenced in a study of neurological immune-mediated disorders. TCRdb redid the calling of the 5' RACE reads with MiXCR, one entry per CDR3 protein. Here the sample spans nearly 60,000 distinct CDR3 sequences, 3% to 3.5% being singletons. Sequenced material: PBMCs. The receptor set was obtained from an older woman with multiple sclerosis. CDR3s include the opening cysteine and the closing phenylalanine or tryptophan. Fields, in order: J gene, clone size, CDR3 length, D gene, V gene, CDR3 DNA, CDR3 protein. D genes are given only for firm matches. Only some rows state a clone size, as once, few, many or a class for expanded clones.

>TRBJ1-4|many|12|.|TRBV7-9
TGTGCCAGCACGGCAACAGAAAGAAAACTGTTTTTT
CASTATERKLFF
>TRBJ2-1|medium-sized|17|TRBD2|TRBV4-2
TGTGCCAGCAGCCAAGATTGGGCGGGAGGGCCAGGTGATGAGCAGTTCTTC
CASSQDWAGGPGDEQFF
>TRBJ2-3|many|14|TRBD2|TRBV7-7
TGTGCCAGCAGCTTGGGAGGGGCCCTAGATACGCAGTATTTT
CASSLGGALDTQYF
>TRBJ2-1|many|13|.|TRBV20-1
TGCAGTGGCCAGGTAGTTCCCTACAATGAGCAGTTCTTC
CSGQVVPYNEQFF
>TRBJ2-7|many|17|TRBD1|TRBV7-9
TGTGCCAGCAGCTTAGTTGAGACGGGACAGGGTACGTCTGAGCAGTACTTC
CASSLVETGQGTSEQYF
>TRBJ1-4|many|13|.|TRBV2
TGTGCCAGCAGTCCCAACCTTTATGAAAAACTGTTTTTT
CASSPNLYEKLFF
>TRBJ2-7|many|13|.|TRBV4-1
TGCGCCAGCAGCCACTCCACAGGTTACGAGCAGTACTTC
CASSHSTGYEQYF
>TRBJ2-5|many|14|TRBD2|TRBV20-1
TGCAGTGTCTTAACCAGCGGGAGGGAAGAGACCCAGTACTTC
CSVLTSGREETQYF
>TRBJ1-4|many|15|.|TRBV7-2
TGTGCCAGCAGTTCTAACACCGGTCCAAATGAAAAACTGTTTTTT
CASSSNTGPNEKLFF
>TRBJ2-7|many|14|.|TRBV7-2
TGTGCCAGCAGCTTAGCGCCCCTATCCTACGAGCAGTACTTC
CASSLAPLSYEQYF
>TRBJ2-1|.|14|TRBD1|TRBV6-2/TRBV6-3
TGTGCCAGCAGTTACTCGACAGGGGGGAATGAGCAGTTCTTC
CASSYSTGGNEQFF